A selection of T cell receptor beta chains follows, all from one sample in a study of blood T cell repertoires in COVID-19. The method was immunoSEQ multiplex PCR; TCRdb's version includes in-frame clones alone and lacks a portion of them. The repertoire holds fewer than 100,000 clones, with about 87% as singletons. The sample was peripheral blood. Receptors were obtained from a human donor in a cohort sampled during active COVID-19. Both conserved end residues are part of each CDR3. D genes are given only for firm matches. Not every row has a clone size; where given, it reads once, few, many or a size class.

>TRBV6-2/TRBV6-3|TRBD1|TRBJ2-7|once
CASSDRGPSREQYF
TGTGCCAGCAGCGACAGGGGTCCCTCGAGGGAGCAGTACTTC
>TRBV9|TRBD1|TRBJ1-5|-
CASSLGQGVNQPQHF
TGTGCCAGCAGCCTCGGACAGGGGGTGAATCAGCCCCAGCATTTT
>TRBV7-8|-|TRBJ1-6|-
CASSLEGRGAGGSPLHF
TGTGCCAGCAGCTTGGAGGGACGGGGGGCTGGTGGTTCACCCCTCCACTTT
>TRBV5-4|-|TRBJ2-6|once
CASSPRGGANVLTF
TGTGCCAGCAGTCCCCGGGGTGGGGCCAACGTCCTGACTTTC
>TRBV20-1|-|TRBJ1-6|few
CSAAGGSPLHF
TGCAGTGCCGCGGGTGGGTCACCCCTCCACTTT
>TRBV19|TRBD2|TRBJ2-3|-
CATRLAGSTDTQYF
TGTGCCACCAGACTAGCGGGGAGCACAGATACGCAGTATTTT
>TRBV5-4|TRBD1|TRBJ2-2|-
CASSKGQANTGELFF
TGTGCCAGCAGCAAAGGACAGGCGAACACCGGGGAGCTGTTTTTT
>TRBV19|-|TRBJ1-1|-
CASSISQLNTEAFF
TGTGCCAGTAGTATAAGTCAGTTGAACACTGAAGCTTTCTTT
>TRBV12-3/TRBV12-4|-|TRBJ2-1|-
CASTDKIYNEQFF
TGTGCCAGCACCGACAAAATCTACAATGAGCAGTTCTTC
>TRBV30|-|TRBJ1-1|-
CAWTYGGTEAFF
TGTGCCTGGACCTATGGGGGGACTGAAGCTTTCTTT
>TRBV11-2|-|TRBJ2-7|-
CASSLDHNYEQYF
TGTGCCAGCAGCTTAGATCACAACTACGAGCAGTACTTC
>TRBV9|TRBD1|TRBJ2-3|-
CASSAGQGTDTQYF
TGTGCCAGCAGCGCCGGACAGGGGACAGATACGCAGTATTTT
>TRBV27|TRBD1|TRBJ2-1|-
CASSLQGAGNEQFF
TGTGCCAGCAGTCTCCAGGGGGCAGGGAATGAGCAGTTCTTC
>TRBV7-2|TRBD2|TRBJ2-1|-
CASKGAGGNEQFF
TGTGCCAGCAAAGGGGCGGGGGGCAATGAGCAGTTCTTC
>TRBV18|TRBD1|TRBJ1-1|once
CASSRNRGPTEAFF
TGTGCCAGCTCACGAAACAGGGGGCCCACTGAAGCTTTCTTT
>TRBV7-3|-|TRBJ2-1|-
CASSPDSQGHEQFF
TGTGCCAGCAGCCCGGACTCTCAGGGGCATGAGCAGTTCTTC
>TRBV4-2|-|TRBJ2-3|-
CASSQGLPDTQYF
TGTGCCAGCAGCCAGGGACTTCCAGATACGCAGTATTTT
>TRBV9|TRBD2|TRBJ2-1|-
CASSVGRLAGGPVHNEQFF
TGTGCCAGCAGCGTAGGAAGGCTAGCGGGAGGGCCGGTCCACAATGAGCAGTTCTTC
>TRBV29-1|TRBD1|TRBJ1-2|-
CSVAFGATGVIEGYTF
TGCAGCGTTGCATTTGGTGCGACAGGGGTTATCGAAGGCTACACCTTC
>TRBV6-1|-|TRBJ2-7|-
CASSEVGGAYSYEQYF
TGTGCCAGCAGTGAAGTGGGCGGGGCCTACTCCTACGAGCAGTACTTC
>TRBV5-1|-|TRBJ1-3|-
CASSPLSGNTIYF
TGCGCCAGCAGCCCCCTCTCTGGAAACACCATATATTTT
>TRBV6-1|TRBD1|TRBJ1-2|-
CASSETGRGTYGYTF
TGTGCCAGCAGTGAAACCGGCAGGGGGACCTATGGCTACACCTTC
>TRBV6-4|-|TRBJ2-7|-
CASSDSLRGGEQYF
TGTGCCAGCAGTGACTCGCTAAGGGGTGGCGAGCAGTACTTC
>TRBV11-2|-|TRBJ2-7|-
CASSLDRGSYEQYF
TGTGCCAGCAGCTTAGACAGGGGTTCCTACGAGCAGTACTTC
>TRBV5-4|-|TRBJ2-1|-
CASSPSGLHNEQFF
TGTGCCAGCAGCCCGTCGGGACTCCACAATGAGCAGTTCTTC
>TRBV5-1|-|TRBJ1-2|once
CASSADLGGYGYTF
TGCGCCAGCAGCGCCGACCTAGGTGGCTATGGCTACACCTTC
>TRBV25-1|TRBD1|TRBJ2-2|-
CASSAWDRVNTGELFF
TGTGCCAGCAGTGCCTGGGACAGGGTGAACACCGGGGAGCTGTTTTTT
>TRBV5-1|-|TRBJ1-4|-
CASSLGAQGKRALNEKLFF
TGCGCCAGCAGCTTGGGAGCCCAGGGGAAGAGGGCTTTAAATGAAAAACTGTTTTTT
>TRBV7-3|TRBD2|TRBJ2-1|-
CASSLNPGGRFYNEQFF
TGTGCCAGCAGCTTAAATCCCGGCGGGAGGTTCTACAATGAGCAGTTCTTC
>TRBV4-3|-|TRBJ2-7|-
CASSQGSQGWYEQYF
TGCGCCAGCAGCCAAGGTTCACAGGGATGGTACGAGCAGTACTTC
>TRBV6-6|-|TRBJ1-1|-
CASSSPLDTEAFF
TGTGCCAGCAGTTCCCCCCTAGACACTGAAGCTTTCTTT
>TRBV7-2|TRBD1|TRBJ1-2|-
CASSLDRQGAYYGYTF
TGTGCCAGCAGCTTAGATCGCCAGGGGGCCTACTATGGCTACACCTTC
>TRBV4-2|-|TRBJ1-6|-
CASSQAPGANSPLHF
TGTGCCAGCAGCCAAGCCCCGGGTGCTAATTCACCCCTCCACTTT
>TRBV9|-|TRBJ2-2|-
CASSVGGGSGELFF
TGTGCCAGCAGCGTAGGTGGGGGGTCCGGGGAGCTGTTTTTT
>TRBV27|-|TRBJ1-1|-
CASSLSQGAEAFF
TGTGCCAGCAGTTTATCTCAGGGTGCCGAAGCTTTCTTT
>TRBV11-3|-|TRBJ2-5|-
CASSQGRGWETQYF
TGTGCCAGCAGCCAAGGTCGGGGTTGGGAGACCCAGTACTTC
>TRBV19|-|TRBJ1-4|-
CASSWGDWRKTVF
TGTGCCAGTAGTTGGGGGGATTGGAGAAAAACTGTTTTT
>TRBV2|-|TRBJ1-2|-
CASPQGTNYGYTF
TGTGCCAGCCCACAGGGAACTAACTATGGCTACACCTTC
>TRBV11-2|TRBD2|TRBJ2-3|once
CASSHSLAGGSFTDTQYF
TGTGCCAGCAGCCACTCACTAGCGGGAGGGTCTTTTACAGATACGCAGTATTTT
>TRBV9|TRBD1|TRBJ2-7|-
CASSVDAGTAFEQYF
TGTGCCAGCAGCGTAGACGCTGGGACAGCCTTCGAGCAGTACTTC
>TRBV6-2/TRBV6-3|TRBD1|TRBJ1-2|-
CASSTRDRGRYGYTF
TGTGCCAGCAGTACCCGGGACAGGGGTCGGTATGGCTACACCTTC
>TRBV3-1/TRBV3-2|TRBD1|TRBJ1-1|-
CASSRQITGGRMNTEAFF
TGTGCCAGCAGCCGACAAATTACAGGGGGTCGGATGAACACTGAAGCTTTCTTT
>TRBV4-2|TRBD2|TRBJ2-1|few
CASSFGGESYNEQFF
TGTGCCAGCAGCTTCGGGGGGGAGTCCTACAATGAGCAGTTCTTC
>TRBV1|-|TRBJ1-1|-
CTSSQSLNPYRDTEAFF
TGCACCAGCAGCCAAAGCCTTAATCCTTACCGGGACACTGAAGCTTTCTTT
>TRBV27|-|TRBJ1-6|-
CASSFRRQKAGNNSPLHF
TGTGCCAGCAGTTTTCGGAGACAGAAGGCCGGCAATAATTCACCCCTCCACTTT
>TRBV5-1|TRBD1|TRBJ1-1|-
CASSPNYRGDTEAFF
TGCGCCAGCAGCCCAAACTACAGGGGAGATACTGAAGCTTTCTTT
>TRBV29-1|TRBD1|TRBJ2-6|-
CSGGQGFSGANVLTF
TGCAGCGGCGGACAGGGCTTCTCTGGGGCCAACGTCCTGACTTTC
>TRBV5-8|-|TRBJ2-1|few
CASSFGSGEYNEQFF
TGTGCCAGCAGCTTCGGAAGCGGCGAATACAATGAGCAGTTCTTC
>TRBV3-1/TRBV3-2|-|TRBJ2-1|-
CASSQDSAELPYNEQFF
TGTGCCAGCAGCCAAGATTCGGCGGAACTGCCCTACAATGAGCAGTTCTTC
>TRBV5-5|TRBD2|TRBJ2-3|-
CASSFATSGRASTDTQYF
TGTGCCAGCAGCTTTGCAACTAGCGGGAGGGCGAGCACAGATACGCAGTATTTT
>TRBV7-3|-|TRBJ1-1|-
CASSLSLNTEAFF
TGTGCCAGCAGCTTGAGCCTGAACACTGAAGCTTTCTTT
>TRBV28|-|TRBJ2-3|-
CASTPSPPTQYF
TGTGCCAGCACCCCGTCCCCCCCTACGCAGTATTTT
>TRBV27|TRBD2|TRBJ2-7|-
CASSLTTSGIPYEQYF
TGTGCCAGCAGTTTAACAACTAGCGGTATTCCCTACGAGCAGTACTTC
>TRBV10-3|-|TRBJ2-7|-
CAISQGGRLSSYEQYF
TGTGCCATCAGCCAAGGCGGCCGCCTGAGCTCCTACGAGCAGTACTTC
>TRBV7-9|-|TRBJ2-2|-
CASRVRNSRGENTGELFF
TGTGCCAGCAGAGTTAGGAATTCCAGGGGTGAGAACACCGGGGAGCTGTTTTTT
>TRBV30|-|TRBJ2-2|-
CAWSLPRTDGELFF
TGTGCCTGGAGTCTACCGAGGACAGACGGGGAGCTGTTTTTT
>TRBV29-1|TRBD1|TRBJ2-1|-
CSVPTGESYNEQFF
TGCAGCGTTCCGACAGGGGAGTCCTACAATGAGCAGTTCTTC
>TRBV18|-|TRBJ2-1|few
CASSPTDWWSYNEQFF
TGTGCCAGCTCACCGACTGACTGGTGGTCCTACAATGAGCAGTTCTTC
>TRBV5-1|-|TRBJ2-1|-
CASSQTVSTNNEQFF
TGCGCCAGCAGCCAGACAGTGTCTACCAACAATGAGCAGTTCTTC
>TRBV19|TRBD1|TRBJ1-1|-
CASSIFGQDEAFF
TGTGCCAGTAGTATATTTGGACAGGATGAAGCTTTCTTT